The 15 T cell receptor beta chains listed next were all sequenced from one sample in a study of T cells in Graves' hyperthyroidism and ophthalmopathy. Amplified TCR beta CDR3 regions derived from RNA transcripts. The TCR CDR3 was amplified in a first-round RT-PCR using the HTBI primer set. TCRdb passed the multiplex PCR reads through MiXCR, listing each CDR3 protein once. The sample contains hundreds of thousands of distinct CDR3 sequences, 38% of which appear only once. The sample consisted of blood. The source of these receptors is a man younger than 30 with Graves' hyperthyroidism.

This clonotype showed up many times. The CDR3 region is CASSGISGNTIYF. The CDR3 DNA reads as TGTGCCAGCAGTGGGATCTCTGGAAACACCATATATTTT. V and J are TRBV2 and TRBJ1-3; D gene ambiguous. Germline V CDR1 and CDR2: SNHLY, FYNNEI. The V end lost 4 bases, the J end lost 0 bases, and 4 bases lay between the germline ends. The CDR3 length is 13 residues. The variable domain in full, completed from reference TRBV2 and TRBJ1-3, reads EPEVTQTPSHQVTQMGQEVILRCVPISNHLYFYWYRQILGQKVEFLVSFYNNEISEKSEIFDDQFSVERPDGSNFTLKIRSTKLEDSAMYFCASSGISGNTIYFGEGSWLTVV.

This clonotype was detected ten times or more. J is TRBJ1-6 and V is TRBV7-2; no clear D gene. Germline loops: CDR1 SGHTA, CDR2 FQGNSA. The CDR3 covers 14 residues. V gave up 1 base and J gave up 9 bases, with 10 bases separating them. The CDR3 loop reads CASSLGSGISPLHF. The CDR3 coding sequence is TGTGCCAGCAGCTTAGGCTCGGGGATTTCACCCCTCCACTTT.

In the case of this clonotype: A much larger clone lies one base from this, so it may be a read error. The V call is TRBV20-1, the J call TRBJ2-5; no clear D. V was shortened by 5 bases and J by 4 bases, with 5 bases between the two germline ends. Per the germline V gene, CDR1 is DFQATT and CDR2 is SNEGSKA (reference sequence). The CDR3 totals 10 residues. CDR3 region: CSAAVETQYF. The CDR3 region has the DNA TGCAGTGCTGCTGTAGAGACCCAGTACTTC.

This clonotype has a count of ten or more. This chain links TRBV19 with TRBJ1-1; unclear D gene. This CDR3 comprises 12 residues. Germline V gene sequence: CDR1 LNHDA, CDR2 SQIVND (reference sequence). V lost 3 bases to trimming and J lost 3 bases, with 5 bases between them. CDR3 in DNA: TGTGCCAGTAGTATCGGGTACACTGAAGCTTTCTTT. Translated: CASSIGYTEAFF.

The sample holds a few counts of this clonotype. The chain carries TRBV5-1 and TRBJ2-7; the D gene could be TRBD1 or TRBD2 (5 bases each). The ends were cut back, 3 bases at V and 6 bases at J, with 22 bases in the middle. Looked up from germline, CDR1 is SGHRS and CDR2 is YFSETQ. The CDR3 is 16 residues long. The CDR3 nucleotides read TGCGCCAGCAGCTGGGGCCCAGGGACGGTGGGTCGCGAGCAGTACTTC. It translates to CASSWGPGTVGREQYF.

Points on this clonotype: A single base separates this from a much larger clone, so it may be a read error. The chain links TRBV24-1 to TRBJ2-2, with D perhaps matching TRBD2 (5 bases). CDR3 length: 14 amino acids. V shed 5 bases and J shed 6 bases, with 12 bases lying between them. Germline lookup yields CDR1 KGHDR and CDR2 SFDVKD. CDR3 region: CATSVERHAGELFF. The CDR3 DNA sequence: TGTGCCACCAGTGTTGAGCGGCACGCCGGGGAGCTGTTTTTT.

With regard to this clonotype: A clone one base away is much larger, so this may be a read error. The CDR3 DNA reads as TGCAGCGTTGAAGTTGGGGGGAATGAGCAGTTCTTC. Residues: CSVEVGGNEQFF. The chain recombines TRBV29-1 with TRBJ2-1, with D perhaps TRBD2 (6 bases). This CDR3 has 12 residues. In germline, CDR1 is SQVTM, CDR2 ANQGSEA. V was clipped by 1 base and J by 7 bases, with 8 bases between them.

The rearrangement links TRBV6-6 to TRBJ1-1; D is undetermined. V was pared by 8 bases and J by 7 bases, with 8 bases between. CDR3 length equals 10 residues. In germline, CDR1 is MNHNY, CDR2 SVGAGI (reference sequence). CDR3 sequence (DNA): TGTGCCAGCGACGACGGTGAAGCTTTCTTT. Residues: CASDDGEAFF.

CDR3: CASSLRAPYEQYF. The CDR3 DNA is TGTGCCAGCAGCCTAAGGGCCCCGTACGAGCAGTACTTC. The genes are TRBV19 and TRBJ2-7; no clear D. Germline V lookup: CDR1 LNHDA, CDR2 SQIVND (reference sequence). This CDR3 has 13 amino acids. Deletions cut 9 bases from V and 4 bases from J, with 16 bases between.

Only a few counts were recorded for this clonotype. V is TRBV6-1 and J is TRBJ1-5; perhaps TRBD1 as D (6 bases). Trimming stripped 4 bases from V and 7 bases from J, with 11 bases between. Germline V gene sequence: CDR1 MNHNS, CDR2 SASEGT. CDR3 length: 13 residues. Here the CDR3 DNA reads TGTGCCAGCAGTGGGCCAGGGGTGCAGCCCCAGCATTTT. Its translation is CASSGPGVQPQHF.

V and J are TRBV29-1 and TRBJ2-1, with D tentatively TRBD1 (5 bases). CDR1 is SQVTM and CDR2 is ANQGSEA in the germline V gene. Trimming took 3 bases from V and 6 from J, leaving 9 bases between them. The CDR3 runs 12 residues. The CDR3 sequence: CSVDPQGNEQFF. CDR3 nucleotides: TGCAGCGTTGATCCCCAGGGCAATGAGCAGTTCTTC.

The chain is built from TRBV19 and TRBJ2-7; the D is unclear. Trimming cost V 3 bases and J 2 bases, with 8 bases left between them. The length of the CDR3 is 13 residues. The germline V gene has CDR1 LNHDA and CDR2 SQIVND (reference sequence). In DNA, the CDR3 is TGTGCCAGTAGTATCAGCGCTGCCTACGAGCAGTACTTC. Residues: CASSISAAYEQYF.

This clonotype appeared many times. CDR3 DNA: TGTGCCATCAGGGGGACAGGGGTGCCCCACGAGCAGTACTTC. Its protein is CAIRGTGVPHEQYF. J is TRBJ2-7 and V is TRBV10-3; 10 bases agree with TRBD1. The V segment lost 6 bases and the J segment 5 bases; nucleotides outside the gene matches: 7. Germline lookup yields CDR1 ENHRY and CDR2 SYGVKD. The CDR3 is 14 amino acids.

This chain uses TRBV19 with TRBJ1-1, with D perhaps TRBD1 (5 bases). This CDR3 has 15 residues. Trimming stripped 3 bases from V and 3 bases from J, with 14 bases between. Per germline, CDR1 LNHDA and CDR2 SQIVND (reference sequence). The CDR3 DNA reads as TGTGCCAGTAGTATTTCAGGTGCGGGGGACACTGAAGCTTTCTTT. This encodes CASSISGAGDTEAFF. Using reference TRBV19 and TRBJ1-1 for the parts outside the CDR3, the full variable domain is DGGITQSPKYLFRKEGQNVTLSCEQNLNHDAMYWYRQDPGQGLRLIYYSQIVNDFQKGDIAEGYSVSREKKESFPLTVTSAQKNPTAFYLCASSISGAGDTEAFFGQGTRLTVV.

The V call is TRBV6-5, the J call TRBJ2-2, with 10 bases identical to TRBD2. CDR3 size: 17 residues. The germline V gene has CDR1 MNHEY and CDR2 SVGAGI. Germline trimming cut 6 bases from V and 7 bases from J; bases unmatched to any gene: 14. The CDR3 region is CASSLLAGGGVGGELFF. CDR3 coding DNA: TGTGCCAGCAGCCTCTTAGCGGGGGGCGGAGTTGGCGGGGAGCTGTTTTTT.